This T cell receptor beta chain came from a study of T-cell reconstitution after alpha-beta-depleted transplantation in children. Unique molecular identifiers were incorporated during preparation of the TCRbeta library. TCRdb fed the PCR reads into MiXCR, producing one record per CDR3 protein. The table lists about 200,000 distinct CDR3 sequences, about 6% of them singletons. Study-wide results and caveats: At day 60, the high TCRbeta diversity found in some patients originated from recipient T cells and thymic progenitors that had survived. By one year post-transplant, T-cell counts and diversity largely arose from T cells that were newly produced. It was reported that alpha-beta T cells came from several hundred expanded graft clones (about two months after transplant).

This clonotype was recorded many times. Its cognate antigen is unknown. The sequence came from a girl under two years old with combined immunodeficiency, due to receive a stem cell transplant. The specimen was PBMCs, collected before TCRalphabeta/CD19-depleted stem cell transplant.

Written as DNA, the CDR3 is TGCAGTGCGATGACAGGGCTTATCTATGGCTACACCTTC. This gives the protein CSAMTGLIYGYTF. The chain links TRBV20-1 to TRBJ1-2; 7 nucleotides align to TRBD1. This CDR3 contains 13 residues. Germline-derived CDR1 and CDR2 are DFQATT and SNEGSKA (reference sequence). J gave up 4 bases and V 6 bases, and 8 bases lay outside the gene matches.